This TCR beta chain derives from a study of graft-versus-host responses after intestinal transplantation (dated by TCRdb to the early 2020s). Study-level background: Recipients received multivisceral, liver-intestinal, or isolated intestinal transplants. Anti-thymocyte globulin induction was given to all recipients, followed by maintenance tacrolimus and steroids for 3 to 4 years. Bulk TCR-beta CDR3 sequencing was used to track graft-versus-host and host-versus-graft alloreactive T cell clones in the graft, circulation and bone marrow after intestinal transplantation. Alloreactive clones were identified by sequencing pre-transplant mixed lymphocyte reaction products and comparing these products with unstimulated pre-transplant donor and recipient T cells. A cohort of approximately 24 intestinal transplant recipients, including one retransplant, was enrolled, and a few patients lacking pretransplant specimens were excluded. Donor T cell macrochimerism was defined as a peak of at least 4% donor T cells among recipient peripheral blood mononuclear cells. Instead of going to the commercial service, samples from a few later patients were sequenced in-house on an Illumina MiSeq and processed with MiXCR.

Overall results and qualifications from the work: Early after transplant, peak levels of circulating GvH clones were found to be associated with declines in HvG clones. Conclusions were limited by the relatively low number and heterogeneity of intestinal transplant patients. GvH clones turned up in recipient bone marrow, with some appearing earlier in ileal mucosa or blood, a pattern consistent with an intestinal mucosal origin. High GvH to HvG T cell clonal ratios were observed in the allografts of patients with donor T cell macrochimerism.

This clone was seen only once. There is no known antigen for this receptor. The input lacks base qualities; no much larger clone sits a single base away. Relative to germline, V is missing 4 bases and J is missing 5 bases, with 8 bases of the junction outside any gene match. For CDR1 and CDR2, the germline V gene (reference sequence) lists SEHNR and FQNEAQ. The CDR3 holds 15 amino acids from the cysteine to the phenylalanine. The sequence is cut down to CDR3 DNA, 45 bases in frame from base 1. The library was prepared using the immunoSEQ multiplex PCR assay. For most patients, genomic DNA was subjected to high-throughput TCR-beta CDR3 sequencing by Adaptive Biotechnologies. The source study handled its data this way. TCR sequencing data for 15 to 20 patients were retrieved from Adaptive's ImmunoSEQ software; three other patients were processed with MiXCR and VDJtools. CDR3 nucleotide sequences shared between donor and recipient were removed because their origin could not be assigned. Alloreactive clones required at least 2-fold expansion over unstimulated cells and minimum CFSE-low frequency of 0.002% (template counts) or 0.001% (read counts). Clones were considered mappable if detected in sequenced pre-transplant spleen, lymph node, or MLR CFSE-low populations of the donor or recipient. The cumulative frequency of alloreactive clones was calculated as a percentage of all sequences, weighted by copy number. The immuneACCESS repertoire file appears here via TCRdb, limited to in-frame rearrangements. These files lack a portion of the clones; in checked studies, under half of the deficit traces to unresolved V genes, and the cause of the others is not known. V, J and clone size are those of that table, while D and trimming were read from the DNA. Recorded for this sample are thousands of clones; over 70% of them occurred a single time. The ten largest clones represent around 16% of the sample.

Dithiothreitol, EDTA incubations and collagenase D digestion were used to isolate intraepithelial and lamina propria lymphocytes from graft specimens. Bulk TCR-beta sequencing was performed on serial intestinal graft biopsy specimens collected as late as 600 days after transplant. This sequence uses TRBV7-9 and TRBJ2-1, with 7 bases aligning to TRBD2. Sample: ileum tissue, taken approximately 350 days after intestinal transplantation. This receptor was identified in a human patient who received an intestinal transplant, so some T cells may come from the graft donor. The sequenced DNA: TGTGCCAGCAGCTCCGGGAGGCCCCCTAACAATGAGCAGTTCTTC. Its translation is CASSSGRPPNNEQFF.